The rows below give T cell receptor beta chains drawn from one sample of a study of T cell responses to AZD1222 COVID-19 vaccine. Only in-frame clones appear in the TCRdb table, and some are missing; sequencing was by immunoSEQ multiplex PCR. This sample has under 150,000 clones; roughly 88% occur once, and the top ten carry 6.5%. Sequencing used peripheral blood, obtained 28 days after the second AZD1222 dose. These receptors all come from an adult who received the AZD1222 COVID-19 vaccine. The CDR3 runs from the conserved cysteine through the conserved F or W.

>TRBV2
CASMPAGTYEQYF
>TRBV2
CASSGDRGQDTQYF
>TRBV11-3
CASSLDLEPGAQNYGYTF
>TRBV6-5
CASRPPRDTNYEQYF
>TRBV18
CASSPGRDTEAFF
>TRBV9
CASSVGADSYGYTF
>TRBV27
CASSLSLTGGNIQYF
>TRBV6-2/TRBV6-3
CASSYFQGVVGQPQHF
>TRBV3-1/TRBV3-2
CASSQAYSNTEAFF
>TRBV5-1
CASSLAGNRAVDTQYF
>TRBV19
CASFPGQGKANYGYTF
>TRBV28
CASRPMGTDYGYTF
>TRBV28
CASSLADRDNSPLHF
>TRBV11-1
CASSSSNEKLFF
>TRBV7-6
CASSLASWGASTDTQYF
>TRBV3-1/TRBV3-2
CASSQRGGPSYEQYF
>TRBV5-1
CASSLAAGSPGELFF
>TRBV4-1
CASGGLETQYF
>TRBV7-2
CASRNDNEQFF
>TRBV6-6
CASRSRTGLASDTQYF
>TRBV6-5
CASSLTGDYNSPLHF
>TRBV4-1
CASSRQRGTPQHF
>TRBV9
CASSPGASGGQETQYF
>TRBV19
CARGDWALFF
>TRBV24-1
CATSDGAKNIQYF
>TRBV11-2
CASSSELMGNSPLHF
>TRBV7-2
CASSSMGLGSPLHF
>TRBV6-2/TRBV6-3
CASSYEQSYEQYF
>TRBV12-5
CASGLAWGAPQHF
>TRBV6-5
CASRIGPGVEQYF
>TRBV4-2
CASSQDEADYQPQHF
>TRBV7-2
CASSLLASGGKTYEQYF
>TRBV9
CASSVAVLDRSYNEQFF
>TRBV6-2/TRBV6-3
CASRYAGGGGTYEQYF
>TRBV25-1
CASSPASLTDTQYF
>TRBV4-2
CASSPSGVYNEQFF
>TRBV27
CASSPSGGSHEQYF
>TRBV5-1
CASSLSGQPEGYTF
>TRBV6-5
CASSQTWGSNQPQHF
>TRBV7-3
CASSPNEGQGKRITEAFF
>TRBV15
CATSIREEVYGYTF
>TRBV5-1
CASSLNGAAYEQYF
>TRBV3-1/TRBV3-2
CASSQDPTGLAKNEQFF
>TRBV5-6
CASSTDRASSYEQYF
>TRBV5-8
CASSLEGPSNEKLFF
>TRBV24-1
CATSDLELLAAGRSPLHF
>TRBV10-3
CAIKTGSNTEAFF
>TRBV11-2
CASSLTLVGETQYF
>TRBV18
CASSPSGILSHTEAFF